The clone carrying this TCR beta chain has at least ten counts. Its antigen is unknown. In germline, CDR1 is LGHNA, CDR2 YSLEER. Deletions cut 0 bases from V and 2 bases from J, with 7 bases between. The CDR3 sequence is 15 residues long. This sample was taken from a study of CD8 T cells in ankylosing spondylitis. Findings and caveats of the study: Reported data indicate significant enrichment of disease-linked clones within matched ankylosing spondylitis synovial fluid. Previously reported in reactive arthritis synovial fluid and blood were some of the motif variants. The study identified a TCR beta motif of roughly eight highly homologous variants that appeared characteristic of ankylosing spondylitis blood.

Using quantitative 5'-RACE with molecular barcodes, the authors made TCR beta libraries. TCRdb processed the 5' RACE reads anew with MiXCR; each CDR3 protein has one entry. The sample carries about 160,000 distinct CDR3 sequences, 8.5% to 10% recorded once. The chain has TRBV4-3 and TRBJ1-4; no definite D call. Sequences were obtained from blood, either unsorted or a sorted T cell fraction (not recorded which). This clonotype was obtained from a female donor with ankylosing spondylitis or in good health (not recorded which). The CDR3 sequence: CASSQEGYTNEKLFF. The CDR3 DNA follows: TGCGCCAGCAGCCAAGAGGGGTATACTAATGAAAAACTGTTTTTT.